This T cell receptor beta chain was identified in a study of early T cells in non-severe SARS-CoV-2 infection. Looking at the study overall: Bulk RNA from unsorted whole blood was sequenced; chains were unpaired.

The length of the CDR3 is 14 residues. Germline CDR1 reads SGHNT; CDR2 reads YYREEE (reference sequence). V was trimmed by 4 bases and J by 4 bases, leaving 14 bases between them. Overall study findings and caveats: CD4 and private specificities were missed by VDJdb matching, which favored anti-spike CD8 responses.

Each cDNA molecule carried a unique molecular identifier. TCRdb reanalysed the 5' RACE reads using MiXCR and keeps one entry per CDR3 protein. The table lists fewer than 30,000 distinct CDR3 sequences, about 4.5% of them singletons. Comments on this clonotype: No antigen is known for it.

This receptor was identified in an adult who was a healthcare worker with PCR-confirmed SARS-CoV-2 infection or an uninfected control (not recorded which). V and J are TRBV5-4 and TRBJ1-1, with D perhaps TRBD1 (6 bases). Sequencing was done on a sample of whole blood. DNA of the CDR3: TGTGCCAGCAGCGTACAGGGTCGGGGCACTGAAGCTTTCTTT. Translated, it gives CASSVQGRGTEAFF.